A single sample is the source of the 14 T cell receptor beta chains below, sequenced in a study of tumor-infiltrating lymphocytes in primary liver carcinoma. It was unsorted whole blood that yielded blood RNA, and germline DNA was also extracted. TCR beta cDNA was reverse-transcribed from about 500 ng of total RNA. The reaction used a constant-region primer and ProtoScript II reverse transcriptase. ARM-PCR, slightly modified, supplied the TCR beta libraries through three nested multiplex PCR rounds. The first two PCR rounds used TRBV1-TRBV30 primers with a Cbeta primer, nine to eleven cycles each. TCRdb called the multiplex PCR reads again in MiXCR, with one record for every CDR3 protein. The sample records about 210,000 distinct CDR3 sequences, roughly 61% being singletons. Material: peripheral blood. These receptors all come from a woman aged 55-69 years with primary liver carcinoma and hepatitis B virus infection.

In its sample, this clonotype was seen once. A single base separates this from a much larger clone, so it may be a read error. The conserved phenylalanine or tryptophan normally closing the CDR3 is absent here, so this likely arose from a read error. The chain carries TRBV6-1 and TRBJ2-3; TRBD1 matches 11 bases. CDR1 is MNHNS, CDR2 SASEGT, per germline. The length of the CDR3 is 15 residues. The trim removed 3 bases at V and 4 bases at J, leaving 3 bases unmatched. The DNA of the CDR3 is TGTGCCAGCAGTGATCGGGACAGGGGGTCAGATACGCAGTATATT. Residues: CASSDRDRGSDTQYI.

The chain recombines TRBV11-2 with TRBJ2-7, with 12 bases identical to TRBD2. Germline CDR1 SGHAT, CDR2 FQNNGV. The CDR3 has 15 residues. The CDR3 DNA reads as TGTGCCAGCAGCTACCTAGCGGGAGGGGGCTACGATCAGTACGTC. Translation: CASSYLAGGGYDQYV.

This CDR3 is CARSSQAGVTEAFF. The DNA for the CDR3 is TGTGCGAGGAGTTCCCAAGCCGGGGTGACTGAAGCTTTCTTT. The V and J genes are TRBV6-1 and TRBJ1-1; no reliable D call. Germline values: CDR1 MNHNS, CDR2 SASEGT. CDR3 length equals 14 residues.

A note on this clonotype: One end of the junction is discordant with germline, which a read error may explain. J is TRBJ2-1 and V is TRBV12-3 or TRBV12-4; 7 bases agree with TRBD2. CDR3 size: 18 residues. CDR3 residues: CASSRTSGMSRSYNGQFF. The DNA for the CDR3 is TGTGCCAGCAGCCGGACAAGCGGGATGAGTCGCTCCTACAATGGGCAGTTTTTC.

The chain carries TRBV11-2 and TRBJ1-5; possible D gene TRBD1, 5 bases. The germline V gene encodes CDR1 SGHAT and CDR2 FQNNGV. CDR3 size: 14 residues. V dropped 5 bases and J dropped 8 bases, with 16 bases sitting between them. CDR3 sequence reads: CASSPAGGYKPQHF. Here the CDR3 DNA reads TGTGCCAGCAGCCCGGCGGGGGGATATAAGCCCCAGCATTTT.

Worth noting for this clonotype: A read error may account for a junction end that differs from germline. The CDR3 DNA reads TGTGCCAGCAGTGACCTGACTAGCGGGAGGGGCAGCTCCTACAATGAGCAGCTCTTC. This codes for CASSDLTSGRGSSYNEQLF. The chain carries TRBV6-7 and TRBJ2-1; TRBD2 aligns across 14 bases. TRBV6-7 is an ORF, with its function uncertain. The CDR3 extends over 19 amino acids.

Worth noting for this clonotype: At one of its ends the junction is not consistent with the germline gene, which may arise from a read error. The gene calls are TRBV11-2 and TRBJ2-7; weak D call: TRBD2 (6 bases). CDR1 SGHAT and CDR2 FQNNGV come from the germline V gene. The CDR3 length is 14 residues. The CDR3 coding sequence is TGTGCCAGCAGCTTAGTTCAGGGAGGCTACGATCAGTACTTC. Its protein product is CASSLVQGGYDQYF.

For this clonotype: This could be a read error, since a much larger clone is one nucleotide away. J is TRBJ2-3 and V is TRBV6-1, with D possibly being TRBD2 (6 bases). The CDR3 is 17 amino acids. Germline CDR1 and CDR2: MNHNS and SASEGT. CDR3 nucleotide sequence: TGTGCCAGCAATGAAGGGCGCCTAGCGAATAAGGGAGATACGCAGTATTTT. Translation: CASNEGRLANKGDTQYF.

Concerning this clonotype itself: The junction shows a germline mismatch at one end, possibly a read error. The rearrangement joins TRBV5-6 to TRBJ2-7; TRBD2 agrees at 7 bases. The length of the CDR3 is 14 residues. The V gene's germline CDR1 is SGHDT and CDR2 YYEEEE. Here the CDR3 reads CDSSLGGDSYEQYF. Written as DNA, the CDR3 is TGTGACAGCAGCTTGGGAGGGGACTCCTACGAGCAGTACTTC.

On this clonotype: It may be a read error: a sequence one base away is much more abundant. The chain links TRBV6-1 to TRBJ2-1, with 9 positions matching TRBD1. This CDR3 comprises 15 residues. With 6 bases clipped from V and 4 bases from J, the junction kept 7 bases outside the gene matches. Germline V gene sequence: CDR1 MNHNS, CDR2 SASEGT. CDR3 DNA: TGTGCCAGCAGGCTACAGGGGGCGAGATACAATGAGCAGTTCTTC. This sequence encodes CASRLQGARYNEQFF.

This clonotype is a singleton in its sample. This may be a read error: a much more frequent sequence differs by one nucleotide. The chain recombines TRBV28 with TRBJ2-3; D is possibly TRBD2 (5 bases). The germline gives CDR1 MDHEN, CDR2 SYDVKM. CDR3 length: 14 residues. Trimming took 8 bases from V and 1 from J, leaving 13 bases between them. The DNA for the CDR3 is TGTGCCAGCGGAAGGTGGACTTGCACAGATACGCAGTATTTT. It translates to CASGRWTCTDTQYF.

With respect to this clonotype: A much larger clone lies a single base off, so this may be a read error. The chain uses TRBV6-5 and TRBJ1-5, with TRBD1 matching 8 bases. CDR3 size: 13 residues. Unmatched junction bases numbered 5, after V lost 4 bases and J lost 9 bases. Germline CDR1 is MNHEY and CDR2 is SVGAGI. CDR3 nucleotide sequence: TGTGCCAGCAGTTCACAGGGGGGAACGCCCCAGCATTTT. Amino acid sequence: CASSSQGGTPQHF.

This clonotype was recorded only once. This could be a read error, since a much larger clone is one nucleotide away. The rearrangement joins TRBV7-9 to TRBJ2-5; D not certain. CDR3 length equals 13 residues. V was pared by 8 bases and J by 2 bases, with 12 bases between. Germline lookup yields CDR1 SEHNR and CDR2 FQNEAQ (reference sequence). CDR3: CASALNGQETQYF. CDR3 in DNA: TGTGCCAGCGCACTTAACGGACAAGAGACCCAGTACTTC.

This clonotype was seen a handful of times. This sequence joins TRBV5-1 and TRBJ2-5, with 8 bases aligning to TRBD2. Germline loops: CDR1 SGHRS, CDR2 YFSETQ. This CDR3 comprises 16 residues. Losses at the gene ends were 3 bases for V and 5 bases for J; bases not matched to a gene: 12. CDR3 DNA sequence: TGCGCCAGCAGCTCAACTAGCGGAATGACTCGCGAGACCCAGTACTTC. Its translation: CASSSTSGMTRETQYF. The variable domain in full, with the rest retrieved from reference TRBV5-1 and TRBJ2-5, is KAGVTQTPRYLIKTRGQQVTLSCSPISGHRSVSWYQQTPGQGLQFLFEYFSETQRNKGNFPGRFSGRQFSNSRSEMNVSTLELGDSALYLCASSSTSGMTRETQYFGPGTRLLVL.